This is a list of T cell receptor beta chains from one sample in a study of metastatic and nonmetastatic thyroid tumors. Via MiXCR, TCRdb re-called the PCR reads. The sample has over 20,000 clones, 20% to 30% seen once. Sequences were obtained from blood. These receptors all stem from a male donor with papillary thyroid cancer or a benign thyroid nodule (not recorded which). Some clones in this sample may be carry-over from other donors' samples. CDR3s include the opening cysteine and the closing phenylalanine or tryptophan. Each record gives: D gene, clone size, J gene, V gene, CDR3 DNA, CDR3 protein. The D gene is left open where the match is weak. Rows may omit the clone size; those that give it use once, few, many or a size class.

D: NA
size: many
J: TRBJ2-3
V: TRBV7-6
DNA: TGTGCCAGCAGCTTAGGCACAGATACGCAGTATTTT
CDR3: CASSLGTDTQYF

D: NA
size: NA
J: TRBJ2-2
V: TRBV7-2
DNA: TGTGACAGCAGCTTTGCTAGAACCGGGGAGCTGTTTTTT
CDR3: CDSSFARTGELFF

D: NA
size: many
J: TRBJ2-7
V: TRBV3-1
DNA: TGTGCCAGCAGCCCGGGAACAGTCTACGAGCAGTACTTC
CDR3: CASSPGTVYEQYF

D: NA
size: many
J: TRBJ1-5
V: TRBV12-3/TRBV12-4
DNA: TGTGCCAGCAGTTTGGGGGGGGATCAGCCCCAGCATTTT
CDR3: CASSLGGDQPQHF

D: NA
size: many
J: TRBJ2-1
V: TRBV29-1
DNA: TGCAGCGTTGAGTCTAGGTACAATGAGCAGTTCTTC
CDR3: CSVESRYNEQFF

D: NA
size: medium-sized
J: TRBJ2-7
V: TRBV7-2
DNA: TGTGCCAGCAGCTCCCTAGCATCCTACGAGCAGTACTTC
CDR3: CASSSLASYEQYF

D: NA
size: NA
J: TRBJ2-7
V: TRBV7-9
DNA: TGTGCCAGCAGCTTAGGAGGTGGGGGCAGGTGGGAGCAGTACTTC
CDR3: CASSLGGGGRWEQYF

D: NA
size: few
J: TRBJ2-5
V: TRBV28
DNA: TGTGCCAGCACCATGGGAGGTGGGCTCTGGTATGAGACCCAGTACTTC
CDR3: CASTMGGGLWYETQYF

D: TRBD1
size: many
J: TRBJ2-3
V: TRBV20-1
DNA: TGCAGTGCTAGACGCCCGGGACAGGGGGGTAGTGATACGCAGTATTTT
CDR3: CSARRPGQGGSDTQYF

D: NA
size: medium-sized
J: TRBJ1-5
V: TRBV4-1
DNA: TGCGCCAGCAGCCAGACAGGAGGAAATCAGCCCCAGCATTTT
CDR3: CASSQTGGNQPQHF

D: TRBD2
size: many
J: TRBJ2-2
V: TRBV6-2/TRBV6-3
DNA: TGTGCCAGCAGGAGCGGGAGGGCCGGGGAGCTGTTTTTT
CDR3: CASRSGRAGELFF

D: NA
size: few
J: TRBJ2-7
V: TRBV6-1
DNA: TGTGCCAGCCAGATCAGCTCCTACTATCAGTACTTC
CDR3: CASQISSYYQYF

D: TRBD1
size: many
J: TRBJ2-1
V: TRBV18
DNA: TGTGCCAGCTCACCACGAGGAACAGGGGGGAATGAGCAGTTCTTC
CDR3: CASSPRGTGGNEQFF

D: TRBD1
size: NA
J: TRBJ1-2
V: TRBV9
DNA: TGTGCCAGCAGCCCTCGGGCAGGGGGTGTCTATGGCTACACCTTC
CDR3: CASSPRAGGVYGYTF

D: TRBD1
size: many
J: TRBJ2-3
V: TRBV6-6
DNA: TGTGCCAGCAGTTACCCCAGGGGGCCTTCCACAGATACGCAGTATTTT
CDR3: CASSYPRGPSTDTQYF

D: NA
size: many
J: TRBJ1-4
V: TRBV5-1
DNA: TGCGCCAGCAGCTGGACGACTAATGAAAAACTGTTTTTT
CDR3: CASSWTTNEKLFF

D: NA
size: many
J: TRBJ1-6
V: TRBV5-5
DNA: TGTGCCAGCAGCCCACTCAGTGAGTCCTATAATTCACCCCTCCACTTT
CDR3: CASSPLSESYNSPLHF

D: TRBD1
size: few
J: TRBJ2-5
V: TRBV15
DNA: TGTGCCACCAGTAGAGAACAGGGGGCTTTGGAGACCCAGTACTTC
CDR3: CATSREQGALETQYF

D: TRBD2
size: medium-sized
J: TRBJ2-1
V: TRBV28
DNA: TGTGCCAGCAGACTAGCGAATGAGCAGTTCTTC
CDR3: CASRLANEQFF

D: TRBD1
size: many
J: TRBJ1-2
V: TRBV20-1
DNA: TGCAGTGCTACCCCCGGGACAGGGACCTATGGCTACACCTTC
CDR3: CSATPGTGTYGYTF

D: NA
size: many
J: TRBJ1-1
V: TRBV11-2
DNA: TGTGCCAGCAGCCCCCTTTTGACAGCGGCGAACACTGAAGCTTTCTTT
CDR3: CASSPLLTAANTEAFF

D: NA
size: NA
J: TRBJ2-7
V: TRBV6-1
DNA: TGTGCCAGCTCTTCGGAGAACTTTTACGAGCAGTACTTC
CDR3: CASSSENFYEQYF

D: NA
size: many
J: TRBJ2-7
V: TRBV11-2
DNA: TGTGCCAGCAGCTCCACGGGACGGGGTATCGAGCAGTACTTC
CDR3: CASSSTGRGIEQYF

D: NA
size: NA
J: TRBJ2-1
V: TRBV28
DNA: TGTGCCAGCAGTCCGCAGATACTTTTCAATGAGCAGATCTTC
CDR3: CASSPQILFNEQIF

D: NA
size: NA
J: TRBJ2-7
V: TRBV28
DNA: TGTGCCAGCATCTCTGAGTACGAGCAGTACTTC
CDR3: CASISEYEQYF

D: NA
size: many
J: TRBJ2-2
V: TRBV10-1
DNA: TGCGCCAGCAGTGGAGGGGGGAACACCGGGGAGCTGTTTTTT
CDR3: CASSGGGNTGELFF

D: NA
size: many
J: TRBJ2-4
V: TRBV7-2
DNA: TGTGCCAGCGGAGGGGGAGCCAAAAACATTCAGTACTTC
CDR3: CASGGGAKNIQYF

D: NA
size: many
J: TRBJ2-5
V: TRBV28
DNA: TGTGCCAGCAGGGGGGGTTTGGAGACCCAGTACTTC
CDR3: CASRGGLETQYF

D: NA
size: medium-sized
J: TRBJ2-7
V: TRBV6-5
DNA: TGTGCCAGCAGTTACGGAGGGGTCACGAGCTCCTACGAGCAGTACTTC
CDR3: CASSYGGVTSSYEQYF

D: NA
size: many
J: TRBJ2-3
V: TRBV5-1
DNA: TGCGCCAGCAGCTTAAAGACAGCTAGCACAGATACGCAGTATTTT
CDR3: CASSLKTASTDTQYF

D: TRBD2
size: NA
J: TRBJ2-7
V: TRBV27
DNA: TGTGCCAGCATCCTCACAGCGGGAGGGATCTACGAGCAGTACTTC
CDR3: CASILTAGGIYEQYF